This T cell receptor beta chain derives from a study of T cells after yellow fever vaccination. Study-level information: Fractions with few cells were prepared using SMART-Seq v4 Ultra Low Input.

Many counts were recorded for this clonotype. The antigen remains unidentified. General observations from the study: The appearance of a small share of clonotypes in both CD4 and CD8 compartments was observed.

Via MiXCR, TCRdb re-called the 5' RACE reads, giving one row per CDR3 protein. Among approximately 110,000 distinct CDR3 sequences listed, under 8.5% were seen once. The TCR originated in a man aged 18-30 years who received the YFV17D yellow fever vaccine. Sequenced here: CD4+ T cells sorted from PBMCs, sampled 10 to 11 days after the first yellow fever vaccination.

CDR3 nucleotide sequence: TGTGCCAGCTCTGAGGCTTGGAATCAGCCCCAGCATTTT. Protein sequence: CASSEAWNQPQHF. The chain employs TRBV12-3 or TRBV12-4 and TRBJ1-5; D is unclear. Trimming cost V 8 bases and J 4 bases, with 12 bases left between them. CDR3 length equals 13 residues.